Each of the 8 T cell receptor beta chains below was sequenced from the same sample in a study of T-cell reconstitution after alpha-beta-depleted transplantation in children. Unique molecular identifiers featured in how the TCRbeta library was prepared. MiXCR, run by TCRdb on the PCR reads, gives a single entry per CDR3 protein. Counted here are approximately 350,000 distinct CDR3 sequences, about a tenth occurring once; the ten biggest clones make up 2% to 2.5%. Sequencing was performed on PBMCs from the stem cell graft donor, taken from the stem cell graft. The receptors shown here come from a human donor who donated a stem cell graft to a child with acute lymphoblastic leukemia.

The V call is TRBV27, the J call TRBJ1-6; possible D gene TRBD1, 6 bases. Germline-derived CDR1 and CDR2 are MNHEY and SMNVEV (reference sequence). This CDR3 has 15 residues. V lost 5 bases and J 13 bases, leaving 21 bases between the germline ends. The CDR3 is CASSPGAGALYPLHF. In DNA, the CDR3 is TGTGCCAGCAGTCCCGGAGCGGGGGCTCTATACCCCCTCCACTTT.

CDR3 region: CASSKPPPGQNTEAFF. The CDR3 DNA follows: TGTGCCAGCAGCAAACCCCCCCCGGGACAGAACACTGAAGCTTTCTTT. V is TRBV7-9 and J is TRBJ1-1; weak D call: TRBD1 (6 bases). The CDR3 consists of 16 residues. Trimming took 5 bases from V and 1 from J, leaving 17 bases between them. CDR1 and CDR2 (germline): SEHNR, FQNEAQ (reference sequence).

This clonotype was seen a handful of times. CDR3 protein: CASTVGGVGNEQFF. CDR3 DNA sequence: TGTGCCAGCACCGTTGGGGGTGTCGGGAATGAGCAGTTCTTC. V usage is TRBV7-2 and J usage is TRBJ2-1; D may be TRBD1 or TRBD2 (5 bases each). Trimming cost V 7 bases and J 7 bases, with 17 bases left between them. The V gene's germline CDR1 is SGHTA and CDR2 FQGNSA. The CDR3 contains 14 residues. Using reference TRBV7-2 and TRBJ2-1 for the parts outside the CDR3, the full variable domain is GAGVSQSPSNKVTEKGKDVELRCDPISGHTALYWYRQSLGQGLEFLIYFQGNSAPDKSGLPSDRFSAERTGGSVSTLTIQRTQQEDSAVYLCASTVGGVGNEQFFGPGTRLTVL.

The chain joins TRBV6-5 to TRBJ1-1, with D unresolved. Trimming removed 5 bases at V and 1 base at J, with 2 bases between. The CDR3 is made up of 11 amino acids. Germline CDR1 reads MNHEY; CDR2 reads SVGAGI. The CDR3 DNA reads TGTGCCAGCAGTGGGAACACTGAAGCTTTCTTT. It yields the protein CASSGNTEAFF.

V is TRBV29-1 and J is TRBJ2-1; TRBD2 aligns across 7 bases. After removal of 1 base from V and 8 bases from J, the junction contained 5 bases not matched to a gene. Germline lookup yields CDR1 SQVTM and CDR2 ANQGSEA. The CDR3 length is 13 residues. The CDR3 sequence is CSVEAGTNDEQFF. The CDR3 DNA reads TGCAGCGTTGAAGCCGGGACTAACGATGAGCAGTTCTTC.

The V and J genes are TRBV5-5 and TRBJ2-1; 11 nucleotides match TRBD2. With V trimmed by 5 bases and J by 7 bases, 8 bases remained unmatched. There are 15 residues in the CDR3. The germline gives CDR1 SGHKS, CDR2 YYEKEE (reference sequence). The CDR3 sequence is CASSSTSGNKNEQFF. CDR3 DNA: TGTGCCAGCAGTTCGACTAGCGGGAATAAGAATGAGCAGTTCTTC.

This clonotype showed up just a few times. For the CDR3, the DNA is TGTGCCACCAGCAGCGGCAGCTTCACCTCTTTGTACAATGAGCAGTTCTTC. It encodes CATSSGSFTSLYNEQFF. V gene TRBV15 combines with J gene TRBJ2-1; no reliable D call. Trimming shortened V by 3 bases and J by 4 bases, and 19 bases separated the two germline ends. The CDR3 sequence is 17 residues long. CDR1 is LNHNV and CDR2 is YYDKDF in the germline V gene (reference sequence).

This clonotype has more than one count but fewer than ten. V and J are TRBV20-1 and TRBJ1-4; 11 bases line up with TRBD1. With V trimmed by 6 bases and J by 7 bases, 4 bases remained unmatched. This CDR3 has 13 amino acids. Germline assignment: CDR1 DFQATT and CDR2 SNEGSKA (reference sequence). CDR3 region: CSAAGQGGEKLFF. As DNA, the CDR3 is TGCAGTGCCGCGGGACAGGGGGGTGAAAAACTGTTTTTT.